A selection of T cell receptor beta chains follows, all from one sample in a study of blood T cell repertoires in COVID-19. Assay: immunoSEQ multiplex PCR; the TCRdb copy retains only in-frame clones and omits some. The profile shows more than 150,000 clones, 70% to 80% of them singletons. Specimen: PBMCs or T cells enriched from blood (not recorded which). These receptors came from a man aged 60 to 69 who had been exposed to COVID-19. Each CDR3 is given with its conserved first and last residue. D genes are given only for firm matches. Some rows have no size entry. The others give once, few or many, or a class for an expanded clone.

cdr3_nt cdr3_aa j_call clone_size d_call v_call
TGTGCCAGCAGGTTTCAGGGGTCTGGGGCCAACGTCCTGACTTTC CASRFQGSGANVLTF TRBJ2-6 NA NA TRBV28
TGTGCCATCCGACAGAACACTGAAGCTTTCTTT CAIRQNTEAFF TRBJ1-1 NA NA TRBV10-3
TGCGCCAGCAGCAGGACAGGGGGTAATGAAAAACTGTTTTTT CASSRTGGNEKLFF TRBJ1-4 NA TRBD1 TRBV5-1
TGTGCCAGTAGTATCCCAAAGGGGATGGAAGCTTTCTTT CASSIPKGMEAFF TRBJ1-1 NA NA TRBV19
TGTGCCAGCAGCGGACAGTTCGCGAACACCGGGGAGCTGTTTTTT CASSGQFANTGELFF TRBJ2-2 NA NA TRBV7-9
TGTGCCAGCAGCTTAGTGCAGGCCTCCACAGATACGCAGTATTTT CASSLVQASTDTQYF TRBJ2-3 NA NA TRBV11-2
TGTGCCAGCAGCCGCACGACAGATCAGCCCCAGCATTTT CASSRTTDQPQHF TRBJ1-5 NA NA TRBV7-6
TGCGCCAGCAGCGGACTAGCGGGAGTAGGCGAGCAGTTCTTC CASSGLAGVGEQFF TRBJ2-1 NA TRBD2 TRBV10-2
TGTGCCAGCGGCCTTTCAACTAGCGGGAGGTTTGAGACCCAGTACTTC CASGLSTSGRFETQYF TRBJ2-5 few TRBD2 TRBV27
TGTGCCAGCAGCGAAAACCGGGACACAAGCTCCTACGAGCAGTACTTC CASSENRDTSSYEQYF TRBJ2-7 NA NA TRBV9
TGTGCCAGCAGATCACAGGGACGAGGAGAAGCTTTCTTT CASRSQGRGEAFF TRBJ1-1 NA NA TRBV6-5
TGTGCCAGCAGTTACTCGGGACAGGGGACCACTGAAGCTTTCTTT CASSYSGQGTTEAFF TRBJ1-1 few TRBD1 TRBV6-5
TGTGCCACTCAGGGACAGGGGGCTTATGGCTACACCTTC CATQGQGAYGYTF TRBJ1-2 NA TRBD1 TRBV28
TGTGCCAGCAGTGGCCCAACCGGGACTAGCGGGAGGGAGCAGTACTTC CASSGPTGTSGREQYF TRBJ2-7 NA TRBD2 TRBV28
TGTGCCAGCAGCACGACAGGGGCCGAGCAGTACTTC CASSTTGAEQYF TRBJ2-7 NA TRBD1 TRBV6-1
TGTGCCAGCAATGACAGGGCTCTGGGCTACACCTTC CASNDRALGYTF TRBJ1-2 many TRBD1 TRBV2
TGTGCCAGCAGTTACAATCCAGGATTAAACACTGAAGCTTTCTTT CASSYNPGLNTEAFF TRBJ1-1 NA NA TRBV6-6
TGTGCCAGCAGCGTCAGGGGGCGCGGAGAGCAGTACTTC CASSVRGRGEQYF TRBJ2-7 NA TRBD1 TRBV14
TGCGCCAGCAGCCAGGGGACAGGGGGGAATCAGCCCCAGCATTTT CASSQGTGGNQPQHF TRBJ1-5 NA TRBD1 TRBV4-1
TGTGCCTGGAGGGCAGGGGGACGATCACCCCTCCACTTT CAWRAGGRSPLHF TRBJ1-6 NA TRBD1 TRBV30
TGTGCCAGCAGGACCGGGACAGGACCCAATGAGCAGTTCTTC CASRTGTGPNEQFF TRBJ2-1 NA TRBD1 TRBV6-5
TGCGCCAGCAGTGAGCATGCAGACAGGGGCGACTATGGCTACACCTTC CASSEHADRGDYGYTF TRBJ1-2 NA TRBD1 TRBV10-1
TGTGCCAGCAGGCAGCGGGGAAACTATGGCTACACCTTC CASRQRGNYGYTF TRBJ1-2 NA NA TRBV11-2
TGTGCCAGCAGCAATCCGACCGGGACTAGCGGGAGAGGCGGGGAGCTGTTTTTT CASSNPTGTSGRGGELFF TRBJ2-2 NA NA TRBV21-1
TGTGCCAGCAGTCCCGGGACAGGGCCTGAAAAACTGTTTTTT CASSPGTGPEKLFF TRBJ1-4 NA TRBD1 TRBV5-6
TGCAGCGTTGAAGGGGGCCTCGGACACGACTATGGCTACACCTTC CSVEGGLGHDYGYTF TRBJ1-2 NA NA TRBV29-1
TGTGCCAGCACGAAAGCGGGGGGGGCGCGGATCTATGGCTACACCTTC CASTKAGGARIYGYTF TRBJ1-2 few NA TRBV28
TGTGCCACTGAACCGACAGGGGATGGCTATGGCTACACCTTC CATEPTGDGYGYTF TRBJ1-2 NA TRBD1 TRBV19
TGTGCCAGCAGTTCCCCGGGACAGGGGATCTACGAGCAGTACTTC CASSSPGQGIYEQYF TRBJ2-7 many TRBD1 TRBV6-5
TGTGCCAGCAGGGCCGCAGGGGTTGGGGAAAAACTGTTTTTT CASRAAGVGEKLFF TRBJ1-4 NA NA TRBV2
TGTGCCAGCAGCTTGGAAATAGCGGGAGCGCGTAGAAAGACCCAGTACTTC CASSLEIAGARRKTQYF TRBJ2-5 once TRBD2 TRBV5-4
TGTGCCAGTAGTTCCCACAAGGGACTAGCGGGCGCTAGCACAGATACGCAGTATTTT CASSSHKGLAGASTDTQYF TRBJ2-3 once TRBD2 TRBV19
TGCGCCAGCAGTCCAACCTCATCCGGGGGGAACACTGAAGCTTTCTTT CASSPTSSGGNTEAFF TRBJ1-1 NA NA TRBV5-1
TGTGCCAGCGGCCTGGGCAGGGACACTGAAGCTTTCTTT CASGLGRDTEAFF TRBJ1-1 NA NA TRBV6-5
TGTGCCAGCAGCTTAAGTGCGGCGGGAGGCCCTAACTCCTACGAGCAGTACTTC CASSLSAAGGPNSYEQYF TRBJ2-7 once TRBD2 TRBV7-6
TGTGCCAGCAGCTCTAGCGGGAGGCCCACAGAGACCCAGTACTTC CASSSSGRPTETQYF TRBJ2-5 NA TRBD2 TRBV7-3
TGTGCCAGCAGCCAAGGGGGACAGGGGATTTCACCCCTCCACTTT CASSQGGQGISPLHF TRBJ1-6 NA TRBD1 TRBV3-1/TRBV3-2
TGTGCCAGCAGCTTGGAACTAGCGGGGAGCGAGACCCAGTACTTC CASSLELAGSETQYF TRBJ2-5 once TRBD2 TRBV5-4
TGTGCCAGCAGCGTAAACTGGGGGCACGAAAAACTGTTTTTT CASSVNWGHEKLFF TRBJ1-4 NA NA TRBV9
TGTGCCAGCAGCTCCTCCCGGGGGTCAGACACTGAAGCTTTCTTT CASSSSRGSDTEAFF TRBJ1-1 NA NA TRBV7-9
TGTGCCAGCAGCCCGGGACAGCGTAACACCGGGGAGCTGTTTTTT CASSPGQRNTGELFF TRBJ2-2 NA TRBD1 TRBV11-2
TGTGCCAGCAGCGCTCTCCGTCTCGGGACACCAGTCGCTGAAGCTTTCTTT CASSALRLGTPVAEAFF TRBJ1-1 once NA TRBV11-2
TGTGCCAGCAGCTTCCCCGGGACAGACTACGAGCAGTACTTC CASSFPGTDYEQYF TRBJ2-7 NA TRBD1 TRBV7-3
TGTGCCAGCAGGCCGACGGGGGTCGGGTCCTACGAGCAGTACTTC CASRPTGVGSYEQYF TRBJ2-7 NA NA TRBV6-5
TGTGCCAGCAGTTTAGTGGGCAGGGGGCGAGGCTACACCTTC CASSLVGRGRGYTF TRBJ1-2 once TRBD1 TRBV27
TGTGCCAGCAGCAAAGCGCACAGGCTCCCTCAGCCCCAGCATTTT CASSKAHRLPQPQHF TRBJ1-5 NA NA TRBV21-1
TGTGCCAGCAGCTTGGGACTAGCGACCGGGGAGCTGTTTTTT CASSLGLATGELFF TRBJ2-2 NA TRBD2 TRBV5-6
TGTGCCAGCAGTGCTCCGACTAGCGGGAGGGGGGATACGCAGTATTTT CASSAPTSGRGDTQYF TRBJ2-3 NA TRBD2 TRBV6-1
TGTGCCAGCAGCCAAGATGGGACTCTTAAAGAGACCCAGTACTTC CASSQDGTLKETQYF TRBJ2-5 NA NA TRBV3-1/TRBV3-2
TGTGCCAGCAGCTTAACAGCTAGCGGGAGTGGGGATACGCAGTATTTT CASSLTASGSGDTQYF TRBJ2-3 few TRBD2 TRBV11-2
TGCGCCAGCAGCTTCACCCGACTAGCGGGGCACAATGAGCAGTTCTTC CASSFTRLAGHNEQFF TRBJ2-1 NA TRBD2 TRBV5-1
TGTGCCAGCAGTGAAGCCCGGGGGGCCTTGGGTTATGGCTACACCTTC CASSEARGALGYGYTF TRBJ1-2 once NA TRBV2